The rows below give T cell receptor beta chains drawn from one sample of a study of cytomegalovirus exposure and HLA in healthy donors. Sequenced by immunoSEQ multiplex PCR; TCRdb stores in-frame clones only, minus some. The repertoire table contains some 96,000 clones. Sequencing input: PBMCs. The receptors shown here come from a woman in her 30s in good health and CMV-seronegative. CDR3s include the opening cysteine and the closing phenylalanine or tryptophan. The D gene is left open where the match is weak.

V gene: TRBV19
D gene: TRBD2
J gene: TRBJ2-3
CDR3 protein: CASSPGGDTQYF
CDR3 DNA: TGTGCCAGTAGTCCGGGGGGAGATACGCAGTATTTT

V gene: TRBV5-1
D gene: TRBD1
J gene: TRBJ1-4
CDR3 protein: CASSPGTGREEKLFF
CDR3 DNA: TGCGCCAGCAGCCCTGGGACAGGGCGGGAGGAAAAACTGTTTTTT

V gene: TRBV7-3
D gene: TRBD1
J gene: TRBJ1-2
CDR3 protein: CASSPRQGSYGYTF
CDR3 DNA: TGTGCCAGCTCCCCTCGACAGGGATCCTATGGCTACACCTTC

V gene: TRBV9
D gene: TRBD1
J gene: TRBJ1-2
CDR3 protein: CASSVAGTANYGYTF
CDR3 DNA: TGTGCCAGCAGCGTAGCGGGGACAGCTAACTATGGCTACACCTTC

V gene: TRBV9
D gene: NA
J gene: TRBJ1-3
CDR3 protein: CASSPQVSSGNTIYF
CDR3 DNA: TGTGCCAGCAGCCCACAGGTGTCCTCTGGAAACACCATATATTTT

V gene: TRBV19
D gene: NA
J gene: TRBJ2-5
CDR3 protein: CASRPTPQETQYF
CDR3 DNA: TGTGCCAGTAGGCCCACGCCACAGGAGACCCAGTACTTC

V gene: TRBV18
D gene: TRBD1
J gene: TRBJ1-4
CDR3 protein: CASSPWPGGVSGANEKLFF
CDR3 DNA: TGTGCCAGCTCACCTTGGCCAGGGGGTGTGAGTGGAGCTAATGAAAAACTGTTTTTT

V gene: TRBV15
D gene: NA
J gene: TRBJ2-3
CDR3 protein: CATSRDPGTGADTQYF
CDR3 DNA: TGTGCCACCAGCAGAGATCCCGGGACTGGGGCAGATACGCAGTATTTT

V gene: TRBV19
D gene: TRBD1
J gene: TRBJ2-1
CDR3 protein: CASSSTSTGGYNEQFF
CDR3 DNA: TGTGCCAGTAGTTCAACTTCAACAGGGGGTTACAATGAGCAGTTCTTC

V gene: TRBV5-6
D gene: NA
J gene: TRBJ1-4
CDR3 protein: CASSEVGAGDEKLFF
CDR3 DNA: TGTGCCAGCAGCGAAGTGGGGGCAGGAGATGAAAAACTGTTTTTT

V gene: TRBV18
D gene: NA
J gene: TRBJ2-5
CDR3 protein: CASSPSRSQETQYF
CDR3 DNA: TGTGCCAGCTCACCTTCCCGGAGCCAAGAGACCCAGTACTTC

V gene: TRBV11-1
D gene: TRBD2
J gene: TRBJ2-1
CDR3 protein: CASSLDLGLAGDNEQFF
CDR3 DNA: TGTGCCAGCAGCTTAGACCTTGGACTAGCGGGGGACAATGAGCAGTTCTTC

V gene: TRBV9
D gene: NA
J gene: TRBJ2-2
CDR3 protein: CASSATGTLNTGELFF
CDR3 DNA: TGTGCCAGCAGCGCCACCGGGACACTGAACACCGGGGAGCTGTTTTTT

V gene: TRBV28
D gene: NA
J gene: TRBJ1-6
CDR3 protein: CASSLGAKHSPLHF
CDR3 DNA: TGTGCCAGCAGTTTGGGAGCTAAACATTCACCCCTCCACTTT

V gene: TRBV7-9
D gene: TRBD2
J gene: TRBJ2-5
CDR3 protein: CASSILLAGVDETQYF
CDR3 DNA: TGTGCCAGCAGCATTCTCCTAGCGGGAGTAGACGAGACCCAGTACTTC

V gene: TRBV9
D gene: NA
J gene: TRBJ2-1
CDR3 protein: CASSSGREYNEQFF
CDR3 DNA: TGTGCCAGCAGCTCGGGGCGGGAATACAATGAGCAGTTCTTC

V gene: TRBV5-4
D gene: TRBD1
J gene: TRBJ2-1
CDR3 protein: CASSSGTGGYNEQFF
CDR3 DNA: TGTGCCAGCAGCTCCGGGACAGGGGGCTACAATGAGCAGTTCTTC

V gene: TRBV6-1
D gene: NA
J gene: TRBJ1-1
CDR3 protein: CASSEPTGGEAFF
CDR3 DNA: TGTGCCAGCAGTGAACCCACCGGAGGTGAAGCTTTCTTT

V gene: TRBV28
D gene: TRBD1
J gene: TRBJ2-6
CDR3 protein: CASSFGGQVHRSGANVLTF
CDR3 DNA: TGTGCCAGCAGTTTTGGGGGACAGGTACACCGATCTGGGGCCAACGTCCTGACTTTC

V gene: TRBV2
D gene: TRBD1
J gene: TRBJ2-4
CDR3 protein: CASSEARTGNIQYF
CDR3 DNA: TGTGCCAGCAGTGAAGCGAGGACAGGAAACATTCAGTACTTC

V gene: TRBV19
D gene: TRBD2
J gene: TRBJ2-3
CDR3 protein: CASSWGLAERDTQYF
CDR3 DNA: TGTGCCAGTAGTTGGGGACTAGCGGAGAGGGATACGCAGTATTTT

V gene: TRBV7-8
D gene: NA
J gene: TRBJ2-1
CDR3 protein: CASSLVRGNEQFF
CDR3 DNA: TGTGCCAGCAGCTTAGTTCGAGGCAATGAGCAGTTCTTC